Below, one T cell receptor (beta chain) is given with its context. Which cohort a participant joined came from the clinical history participants gave. Using immunoSEQ multiplex PCR, the repertoire was profiled, and TCRdb retains in-frame clones only, with some absent. The sample records approximately 65,000 clones, approximately 78% being singletons. Trimming left V 2 bases short and J 1 base short, with 18 bases between. CDR1 and CDR2 (germline): MNHEY, SVGEGT. The CDR3 is 17 amino acids. The sample belongs to a study of blood T cell repertoires in COVID-19. Background on the study: Samples representing acute and convalescent COVID-19 were sourced from the United States, Italy and Spain.

The V and J genes are TRBV6-2 or TRBV6-3 and TRBJ2-7, with D possibly TRBD2 on 6 matching bases. The sample consisted of PBMCs or T cells enriched from blood (not recorded which). The clonotype was recovered from a middle-aged woman with acute COVID-19. The CDR3 is CASSYQDPSVSSYEQYF. The CDR3 DNA follows: TGTGCCAGCAGTTACCAAGATCCTAGCGTGAGTTCCTACGAGCAGTACTTC.